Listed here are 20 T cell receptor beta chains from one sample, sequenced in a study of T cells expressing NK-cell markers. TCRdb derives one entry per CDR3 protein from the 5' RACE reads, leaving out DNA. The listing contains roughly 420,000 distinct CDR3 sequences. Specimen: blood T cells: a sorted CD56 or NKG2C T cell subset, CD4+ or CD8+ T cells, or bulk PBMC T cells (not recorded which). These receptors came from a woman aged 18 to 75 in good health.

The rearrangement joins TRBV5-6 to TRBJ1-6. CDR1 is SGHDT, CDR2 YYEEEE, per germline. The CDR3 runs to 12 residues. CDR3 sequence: CASSFMNPPLHF.

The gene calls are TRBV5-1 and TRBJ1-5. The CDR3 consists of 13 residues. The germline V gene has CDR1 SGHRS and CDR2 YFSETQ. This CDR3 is CASSSVPNQPQHF.

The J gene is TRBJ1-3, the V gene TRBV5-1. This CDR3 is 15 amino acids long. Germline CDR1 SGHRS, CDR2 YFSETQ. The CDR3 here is CASSLGAGYGNTIYF.

The chain's CDR3 is CASSLVGTPGSGTQYF. V is TRBV12-3 or TRBV12-4 and J is TRBJ2-5; TCRdb returns TRBD2, unconfirmable since there is no DNA. The CDR3 loop spans 16 amino acids.

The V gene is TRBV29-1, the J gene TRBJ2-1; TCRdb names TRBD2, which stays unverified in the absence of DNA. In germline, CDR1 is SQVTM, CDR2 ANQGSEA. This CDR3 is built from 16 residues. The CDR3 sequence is CSATSGLSPLYNEQFF.

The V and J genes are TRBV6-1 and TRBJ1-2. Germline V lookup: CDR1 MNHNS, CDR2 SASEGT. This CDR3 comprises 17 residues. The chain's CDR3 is CASSDHWGGRAVVGYTF.

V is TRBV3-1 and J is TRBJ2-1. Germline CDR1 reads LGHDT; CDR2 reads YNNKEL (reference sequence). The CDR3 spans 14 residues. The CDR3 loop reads CASSQVGILDEQFF.

This CDR3 is CASSYSREANIQYF. The rearrangement joins TRBV6-5 to TRBJ2-4; TCRdb selects TRBD2, and the lack of DNA leaves this call unchecked. This CDR3 comprises 14 residues. In germline, CDR1 is MNHEY, CDR2 SVGAGI.

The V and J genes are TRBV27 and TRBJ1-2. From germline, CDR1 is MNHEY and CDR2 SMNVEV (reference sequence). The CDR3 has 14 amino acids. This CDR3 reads CASSLGIENYGYTF.

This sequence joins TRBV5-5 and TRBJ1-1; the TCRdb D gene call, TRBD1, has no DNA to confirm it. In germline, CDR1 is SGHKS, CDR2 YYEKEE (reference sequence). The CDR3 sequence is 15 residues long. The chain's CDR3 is CASSLAPGGMTEAFF.

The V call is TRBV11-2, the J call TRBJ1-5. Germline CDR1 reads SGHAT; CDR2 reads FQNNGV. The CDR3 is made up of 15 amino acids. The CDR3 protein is CASSLTLMGNQPQHF.

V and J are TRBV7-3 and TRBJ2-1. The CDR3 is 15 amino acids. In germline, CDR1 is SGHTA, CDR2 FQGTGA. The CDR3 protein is CASSGLRSSYNEQFF.

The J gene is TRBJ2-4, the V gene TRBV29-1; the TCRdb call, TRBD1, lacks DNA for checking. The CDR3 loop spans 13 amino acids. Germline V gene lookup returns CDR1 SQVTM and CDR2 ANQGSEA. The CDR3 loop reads CSVNEGAGNIQYF.

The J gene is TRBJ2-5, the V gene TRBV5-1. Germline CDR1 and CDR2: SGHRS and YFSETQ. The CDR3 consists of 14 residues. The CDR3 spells CASSLAQVEETQYF. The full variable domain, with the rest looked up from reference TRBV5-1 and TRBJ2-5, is KAGVTQTPRYLIKTRGQQVTLSCSPISGHRSVSWYQQTPGQGLQFLFEYFSETQRNKGNFPGRFSGRQFSNSRSEMNVSTLELGDSALYLCASSLAQVEETQYFGPGTRLLVL.

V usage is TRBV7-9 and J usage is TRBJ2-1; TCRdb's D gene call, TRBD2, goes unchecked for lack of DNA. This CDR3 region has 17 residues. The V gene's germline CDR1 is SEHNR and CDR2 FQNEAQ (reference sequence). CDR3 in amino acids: CASSLRGGGSSYNEQFF.

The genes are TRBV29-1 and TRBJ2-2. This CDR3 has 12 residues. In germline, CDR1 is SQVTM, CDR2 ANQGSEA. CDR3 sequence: CSVEDQSGELFF.

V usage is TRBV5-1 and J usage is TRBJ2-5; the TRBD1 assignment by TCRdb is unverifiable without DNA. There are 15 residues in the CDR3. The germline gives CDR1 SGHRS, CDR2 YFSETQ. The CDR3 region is CASSSTGGYQETQYF. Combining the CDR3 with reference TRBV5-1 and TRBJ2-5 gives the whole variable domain KAGVTQTPRYLIKTRGQQVTLSCSPISGHRSVSWYQQTPGQGLQFLFEYFSETQRNKGNFPGRFSGRQFSNSRSEMNVSTLELGDSALYLCASSSTGGYQETQYFGPGTRLLVL.

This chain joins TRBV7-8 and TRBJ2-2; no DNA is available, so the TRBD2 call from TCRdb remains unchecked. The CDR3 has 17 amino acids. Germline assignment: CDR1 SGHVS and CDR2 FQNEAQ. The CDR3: CASSPGLAGGTTGELFF.

This CDR3 reads CATSDASRTPSTDTQYF. The chain uses TRBV24-1 and TRBJ2-3; no DNA is available, so the TRBD2 call from TCRdb remains unchecked. CDR1 KGHDR and CDR2 SFDVKD come from the germline V gene. The CDR3 loop spans 17 amino acids.

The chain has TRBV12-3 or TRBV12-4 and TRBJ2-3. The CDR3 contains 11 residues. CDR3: CASSFQDTQYF.